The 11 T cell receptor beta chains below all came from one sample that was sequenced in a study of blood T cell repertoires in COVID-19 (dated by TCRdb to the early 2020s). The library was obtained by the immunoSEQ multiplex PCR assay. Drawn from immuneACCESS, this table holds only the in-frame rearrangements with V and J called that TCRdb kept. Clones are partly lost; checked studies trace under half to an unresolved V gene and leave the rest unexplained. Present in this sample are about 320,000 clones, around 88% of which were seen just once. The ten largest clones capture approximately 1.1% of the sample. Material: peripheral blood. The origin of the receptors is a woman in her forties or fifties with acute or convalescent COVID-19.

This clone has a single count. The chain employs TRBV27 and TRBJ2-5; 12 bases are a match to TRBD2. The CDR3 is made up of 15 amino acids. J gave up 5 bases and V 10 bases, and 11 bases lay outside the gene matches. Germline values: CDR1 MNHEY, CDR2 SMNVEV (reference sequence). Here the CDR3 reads CATQPLAGGGETQYF. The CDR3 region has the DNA TGTGCCACCCAACCCCTAGCGGGAGGGGGGGAGACCCAGTACTTC.

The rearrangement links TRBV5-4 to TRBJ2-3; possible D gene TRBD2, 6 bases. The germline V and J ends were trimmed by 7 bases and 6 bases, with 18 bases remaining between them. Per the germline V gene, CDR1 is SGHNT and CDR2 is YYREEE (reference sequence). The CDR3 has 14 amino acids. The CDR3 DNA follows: TGTGCCAGCTCTGGGGCGGGTACTAGCGATACGCAGTATTTT. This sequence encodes CASSGAGTSDTQYF.

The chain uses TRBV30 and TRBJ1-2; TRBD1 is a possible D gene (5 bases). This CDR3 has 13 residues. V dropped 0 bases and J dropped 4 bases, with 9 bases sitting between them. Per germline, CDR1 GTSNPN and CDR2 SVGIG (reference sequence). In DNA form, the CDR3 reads TGTGCCTGGAGTGTCCAGGGTAGCTATGGCTACACCTTC. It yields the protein CAWSVQGSYGYTF.

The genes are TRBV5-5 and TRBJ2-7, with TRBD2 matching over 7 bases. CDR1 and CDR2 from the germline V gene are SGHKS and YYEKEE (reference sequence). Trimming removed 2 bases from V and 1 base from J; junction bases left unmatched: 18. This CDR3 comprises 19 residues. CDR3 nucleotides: TGTGCCAGCAGCTTAACGAGTATCCCGACTAGCCCAGCTTCCTACGAGCAGTACGTC. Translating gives CASSLTSIPTSPASYEQYV.

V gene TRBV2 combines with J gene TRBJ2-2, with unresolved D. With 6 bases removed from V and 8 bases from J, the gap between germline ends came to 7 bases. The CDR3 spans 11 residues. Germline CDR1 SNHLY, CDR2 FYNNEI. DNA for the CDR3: TGTGCCAGCAGGGCCATGGGGGAGCTGTTTTTT. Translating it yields CASRAMGELFF.

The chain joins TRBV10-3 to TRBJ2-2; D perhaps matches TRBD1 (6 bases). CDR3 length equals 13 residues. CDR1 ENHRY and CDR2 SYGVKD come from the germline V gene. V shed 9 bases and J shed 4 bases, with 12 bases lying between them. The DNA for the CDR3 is TGTGCCATACAGGGAATTGGCACCGGGGAGCTGTTTTTT. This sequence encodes CAIQGIGTGELFF.

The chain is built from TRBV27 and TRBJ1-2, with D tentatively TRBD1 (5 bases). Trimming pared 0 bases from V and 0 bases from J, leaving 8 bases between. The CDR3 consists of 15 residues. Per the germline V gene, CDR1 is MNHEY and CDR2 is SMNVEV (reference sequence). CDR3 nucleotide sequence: TGTGCCAGCAGTTTATCAGGGGATGCTAACTATGGCTACACCTTC. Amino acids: CASSLSGDANYGYTF.

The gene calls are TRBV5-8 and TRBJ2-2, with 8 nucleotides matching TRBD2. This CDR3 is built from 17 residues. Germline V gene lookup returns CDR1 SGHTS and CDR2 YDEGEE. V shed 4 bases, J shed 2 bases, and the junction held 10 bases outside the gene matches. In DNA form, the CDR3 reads TGTGCCAGCAGCCGTCGGGTGAGCGGGGGTAACACCGGGGAGCTGTTTTTT. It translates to CASSRRVSGGNTGELFF.

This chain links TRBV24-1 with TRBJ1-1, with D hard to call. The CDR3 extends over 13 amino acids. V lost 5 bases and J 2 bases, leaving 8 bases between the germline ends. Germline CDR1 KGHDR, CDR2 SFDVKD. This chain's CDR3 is CATSGGDNTEAFF. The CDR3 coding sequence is TGTGCCACCAGTGGCGGAGACAACACTGAAGCTTTCTTT.

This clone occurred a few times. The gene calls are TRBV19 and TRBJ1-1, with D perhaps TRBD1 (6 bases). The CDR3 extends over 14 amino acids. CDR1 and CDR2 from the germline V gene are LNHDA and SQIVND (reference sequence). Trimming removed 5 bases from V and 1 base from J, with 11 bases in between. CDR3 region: CASSWGGQNTEAFF. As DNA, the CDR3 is TGTGCCAGTAGTTGGGGGGGCCAGAACACTGAAGCTTTCTTT.

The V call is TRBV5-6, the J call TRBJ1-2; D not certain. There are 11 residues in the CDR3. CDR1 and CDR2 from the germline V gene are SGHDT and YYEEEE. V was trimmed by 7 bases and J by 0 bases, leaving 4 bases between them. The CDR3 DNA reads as TGTGCCAGCGGCCCTAACTATGGCTACACCTTC. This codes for CASGPNYGYTF.